The 10 T cell receptor beta chains in this list originate from one sample, sequenced in a study of blood T cell repertoires in COVID-19. Generated by immunoSEQ multiplex PCR, the TCRdb table keeps only in-frame clones and is missing some. Here the sample spans fewer than 300,000 clones, roughly 80% being singletons. The sequenced sample consisted of peripheral blood. These receptors originate from a woman aged 50 to 60 who had recovered from COVID-19.

This clone turned up a few times. This rearrangement joins TRBV7-9 to TRBJ2-7, with 7 bases fitting TRBD2. Germline lookup yields CDR1 SEHNR and CDR2 FQNEAQ (reference sequence). J was trimmed by 7 bases and V by 5 bases; bases with no gene match: 2. The CDR3 is 11 amino acids. The CDR3 spells CASSTAGEQYF. CDR3 coding DNA: TGTGCCAGCAGCACAGCGGGAGAGCAGTACTTC.

The V call is TRBV6-5, the J call TRBJ2-3, with D possibly matching TRBD2 (6 bases). CDR3 size: 15 residues. Germline CDR1 is MNHEY and CDR2 is SVGAGI. Trimming stripped 6 bases from V and 1 base from J, with 14 bases between. CDR3 nucleotides: TGTGCCAGCAGGCCACGGGGGTCAGGCACAGATACGCAGTATTTT. Amino acids: CASRPRGSGTDTQYF.

The chain links TRBV24-1 to TRBJ2-7, with D possibly being TRBD2 (5 bases). The germline V gene encodes CDR1 KGHDR and CDR2 SFDVKD. The length of the CDR3 is 16 residues. V lost 4 bases and J lost 0, with 15 bases in between. The CDR3 DNA reads TGTGCCACCAGTGACCCCAGGCCGGACTCCTCCTACGAGCAGTACTTC. Its protein is CATSDPRPDSSYEQYF.

This rearrangement joins TRBV7-2 to TRBJ1-6; the D is unclear. The CDR3 spans 14 residues. In germline, CDR1 is SGHTA, CDR2 FQGNSA. Trimming removed 0 bases from V and 7 bases from J, with 7 bases in between. The CDR3 sequence: CASSLAGRNSPLHF. CDR3 DNA sequence: TGTGCCAGCAGCTTAGCGGGGAGGAATTCACCCCTCCACTTT. The variable domain in full, with the rest retrieved from reference TRBV7-2 and TRBJ1-6, is GAGVSQSPSNKVTEKGKDVELRCDPISGHTALYWYRQSLGQGLEFLIYFQGNSAPDKSGLPSDRFSAERTGGSVSTLTIQRTQQEDSAVYLCASSLAGRNSPLHFGNGTRLTVT.

The V and J genes are TRBV3-1 (or the pseudogene TRBV3-2) and TRBJ2-5; the D is unclear. V lost 6 bases and J lost 0, with 5 bases in between. Germline V CDR1 and CDR2: LGHDT, YNNKEL (reference sequence). This CDR3 is built from 12 residues. The CDR3 nucleotides are TGTGCCAGCAGTCGTTACCAAGAGACCCAGTACTTC. It yields the protein CASSRYQETQYF.

This clone occurred once. This chain connects TRBV5-1 to TRBJ2-7, with D possibly being TRBD1 (6 bases). Germline values: CDR1 SGHRS, CDR2 YFSETQ. The CDR3 contains 14 residues. Trimming pared 4 bases from V and 3 bases from J, leaving 14 bases between. The CDR3 is CASSPQGQGYEQYF. Written as DNA, the CDR3 is TGCGCCAGCAGCCCGCAGGGACAAGGCTACGAGCAGTACTTC.

The rearrangement uses TRBV11-2 and TRBJ2-7, with 11 bases identical to TRBD2. V trimming: 6 bases; J trimming: 3 bases; junction bases outside the gene matches: 16. Looked up from germline, CDR1 is SGHAT and CDR2 is FQNNGV. The CDR3 is made up of 18 amino acids. The CDR3 coding sequence is TGTGCCAGCAGTCCCCATCGGGTCCGACTAGCGGGAATCTACGAGCAGTACTTC. Encoded protein: CASSPHRVRLAGIYEQYF. Full variable domain (outside the CDR3, taken from reference TRBV11-2 and TRBJ2-7): EAGVAQSPRYKIIEKRQSVAFWCNPISGHATLYWYQQILGQGPKLLIQFQNNGVVDDSQLPKDRFSAERLKGVDSTLKIQPAKLEDSAVYLCASSPHRVRLAGIYEQYFGPGTRLTVT.

This clone has just a few counts. The chain carries TRBV29-1 and TRBJ2-2; perhaps TRBD2 as D (6 bases). The germline V and J ends were trimmed by 6 bases and 1 base, with 15 bases remaining between them. CDR1 is SQVTM, CDR2 ANQGSEA, per germline. The CDR3 extends over 15 amino acids. Here the CDR3 reads CSVRRRERNTGELFF. CDR3 sequence (DNA): TGCAGCGTGAGACGGAGGGAAAGGAACACCGGGGAGCTGTTTTTT.

The chain couples TRBV6-1 to TRBJ2-7; D unresolved. In germline, CDR1 is MNHNS, CDR2 SASEGT. There are 13 residues in the CDR3. V was cut by 0 bases and J by 3 bases, with 6 bases left in between. CDR3 DNA: TGTGCCAGCAGTGAAGCGGTCAGCTACGAGCAGTACTTC. Protein sequence: CASSEAVSYEQYF.

The chain joins TRBV7-9 to TRBJ2-5, with no clear D. The V gene's germline CDR1 is SEHNR and CDR2 FQNEAQ (reference sequence). This CDR3 has 12 amino acids. V was clipped by 4 bases and J by 5 bases, with 8 bases between them. In DNA form, the CDR3 reads TGTGCCAGCAGCTCTACCCGGGAGACCCAGTACTTC. Translated: CASSSTRETQYF.